This TCR beta chain was documented in a study of beta chain features in type 1 diabetes. This clone was counted a few times. The study reverse transcribed the entire isolated RNA, so it sequenced expressed TCRB transcripts. The repertoire was sequenced with immunoSEQ multiplex PCR; TCRdb's copy has only in-frame clones and lacks some. The sample carries around 280,000 clones, 8% recorded once. The specimen was central memory CD4+ T cells from blood. This sequence originates from a woman aged 18-29 years in good health.

The chain's CDR3 is CASSFNRDRNEKLFF. The DNA of the CDR3 is TGTGCCAGCAGCTTTAACCGGGACAGGAATGAAAAACTGTTTTTT. This chain links TRBV28 with TRBJ1-4; 8 bases line up with TRBD1. Germline V lookup: CDR1 MDHEN, CDR2 SYDVKM. The ends lost 6 bases at V and 5 bases at J; junction bases unmatched: 8. CDR3 length equals 15 residues.